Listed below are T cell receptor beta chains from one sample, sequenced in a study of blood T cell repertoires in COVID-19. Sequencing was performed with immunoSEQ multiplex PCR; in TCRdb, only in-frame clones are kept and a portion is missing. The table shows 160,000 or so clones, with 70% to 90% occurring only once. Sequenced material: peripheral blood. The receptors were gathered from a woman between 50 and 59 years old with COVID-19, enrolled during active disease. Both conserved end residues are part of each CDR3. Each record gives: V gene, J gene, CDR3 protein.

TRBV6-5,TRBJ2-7,CASSYGRGTYEQYF
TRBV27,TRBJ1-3,CASSPYASEGNTIYF
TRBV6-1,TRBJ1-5,CASSDGTVNQPQHF
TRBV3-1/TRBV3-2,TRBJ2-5,CASSQPGTGGETQYF
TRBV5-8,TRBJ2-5,CASSFDTGETQYF
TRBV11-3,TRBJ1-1,CASKQVTEMNTEAFF
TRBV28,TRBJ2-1,CASSLRGTYNEQFF
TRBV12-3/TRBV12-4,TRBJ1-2,CASTVGQFYGYTF
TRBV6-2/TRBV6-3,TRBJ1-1,CASSYSGRGNTEAFF
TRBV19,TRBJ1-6,CASSIQGGNSPLHF
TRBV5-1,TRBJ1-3,CASSQDRAGNTIYF
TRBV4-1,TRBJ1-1,CASSPHLGQTNTEAFF
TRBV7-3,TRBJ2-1,CASSPGTSYNEQFF
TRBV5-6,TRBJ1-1,CASSDQATEAFF
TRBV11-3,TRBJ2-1,CASSSAGGLRDEQFF
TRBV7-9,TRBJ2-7,CASSYAQGAREQYF
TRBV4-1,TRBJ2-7,CASSQDVTSGGYEQYF
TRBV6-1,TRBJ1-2,CASSERGRAYYGYTF